A single sample gave rise to the 23 T cell receptor beta chains below, sequenced in a study of blood T cells in healthy people across ages. Through a sample-barcoded 5' primer and a J-beta primer mix, a second PCR was run for about 7 to 12 cycles. MiXCR, run by TCRdb on the 5' RACE reads, gives a single entry per CDR3 protein. The sample holds about 780,000 distinct CDR3 sequences, about 46% seen once. The sample consisted of blood. Receptors were obtained from an elderly man in good health.

This clonotype was recorded a few times. The J gene is TRBJ2-7, the V gene TRBV5-4; 8 bases agree with TRBD2. J lost 3 bases, V lost 3 bases, and 11 bases had no gene match. Germline V CDR1 and CDR2: SGHNT, YYREEE (reference sequence). The CDR3 has 16 residues. The CDR3 DNA reads as TGTGCCAGCAGCTCGACGACTAGCGCGAGTCTCTACGAGCAGTACTTC. It translates to CASSSTTSASLYEQYF.

In this sample, this clonotype turned up a few times. This chain connects TRBV20-1 to TRBJ1-6, with D unresolved. CDR1 and CDR2 (germline): DFQATT, SNEGSKA (reference sequence). This CDR3 region has 14 residues. V was clipped by 0 bases and J by 7 bases, with 10 bases between them. The CDR3: CSARDPRENSPLHF. CDR3 nucleotides: TGCAGTGCTAGAGATCCCCGCGAGAATTCACCCCTCCACTTT.

A note on this clonotype: Just one base apart from a much larger clone, this may be a read error. V gene TRBV2 combines with J gene TRBJ2-5, with TRBD1 identical over 8 bases. CDR3 length equals 15 residues. V was pared by 5 bases and J by 11 bases, with 16 bases of the junction left unmatched. The germline CDR1 and CDR2 sequences are SNHLY and FYNNEI. In DNA form, the CDR3 reads TGTGCCAGCAGTTTCAGGGGGCAAGTCAACAATGAGCAGTACTTC. Its translation is CASSFRGQVNNEQYF.

This clonotype was recorded only once. One end of the junction does not line up with germline, which may come from a read error. J is TRBJ1-2 and V is TRBV10-2; no reliable D call. CDR1 is WSHSY, CDR2 SAAADI, per germline. The CDR3 extends over 13 amino acids. The CDR3: CASSKSVDYGYTF. The CDR3 DNA reads TGCGCCAGCAGTAAGTCGGTCGACTATGGCTACACCTTC.

The chain carries TRBV5-1 and TRBJ2-2; 7 nucleotides match TRBD1. This CDR3 has 17 residues. With 5 bases clipped from V and 0 bases from J, the junction kept 10 bases outside the gene matches. Germline CDR1 is SGHRS and CDR2 is YFSETQ. This CDR3 reads CASRFWDSPANTGELFF. The CDR3, as DNA: TGCGCCAGCAGGTTCTGGGACAGCCCCGCGAACACCGGGGAGCTGTTTTTT.

Concerning this clonotype itself: The junction differs from germline at one of its ends, possibly a read error. The chain has TRBV7-6 and TRBJ1-4, with D hard to call. The CDR3 runs 15 residues. The germline V gene encodes CDR1 SGHVS and CDR2 FNYEAQ. The CDR3 DNA sequence: TGTGCCGGCAGCTTAGAAACAGCCTTTAATGAAAAACTGTTTTTT. It yields the protein CAGSLETAFNEKLFF.

This sequence joins TRBV20-1 and TRBJ2-5; D remains ambiguous. The J call may be wrong; the DNA end is better matched by TRBJ2-7. Germline values: CDR1 DFQATT, CDR2 SNEGSKA (reference sequence). The CDR3 has 17 residues. CDR3 in amino acids: CSARDFSRADRYHEQYF. Here the CDR3 DNA reads TGCAGTGCTAGAGATTTCAGTCGGGCGGACCGTTACCACGAGCAGTACTTC.

The chain has TRBV7-9 and TRBJ2-1; D remains unclear. V was trimmed by 1 base and J by 13 bases, leaving 14 bases between them. The V gene's germline CDR1 is SEHNR and CDR2 FQNEAQ (reference sequence). The CDR3 is made up of 13 amino acids. The DNA of the CDR3 is TGTGCCAGCAGCTTAGAGACCGGAGAGACCCAGTTCTTC. Protein sequence: CASSLETGETQFF.

A few counts support this clonotype. The chain joins TRBV12-3 or TRBV12-4 to TRBJ1-2; no definite D call. The CDR3 has 16 amino acids. With 3 bases removed from V and 8 bases from J, the gap between germline ends came to 22 bases. The DNA of the CDR3 is TGTGCCAGCAGTTTTGCGGTCGCCAGACCTGAGGGAGGCTACACCTTC. This translates into CASSFAVARPEGGYTF.

This chain links TRBV12-3 or TRBV12-4 with TRBJ2-4, with D possibly being TRBD2 (7 bases). The CDR3 totals 13 residues. With 7 bases removed from V and 13 bases from J, the gap between germline ends came to 20 bases. The CDR3 DNA follows: TGTGCCAGCAATCGAGGGGGGGGCGGTGAGCAGTACTTC. It translates to CASNRGGGGEQYF.

The rearrangement joins TRBV29-1 to TRBJ2-7, with 9 bases matching TRBD2. CDR1 and CDR2 (germline): SQVTM, ANQGSEA. V lost 6 bases and J lost 7; bases outside the gene matches: 16. CDR3 size: 15 residues. The CDR3 region is CSVADSGRPNFEQYF. CDR3 nucleotide sequence: TGCAGCGTGGCGGATAGCGGGAGACCTAACTTTGAGCAGTACTTC.

The chain couples TRBV28 to TRBJ2-5, with 13 bases matching TRBD2. This CDR3 is 17 amino acids long. The V gene end was trimmed by 3 bases and the J gene end by 4 bases; junction bases not matched to a gene: 8. The germline V gene has CDR1 MDHEN and CDR2 SYDVKM. The DNA for the CDR3 is TGTGCCAGCAGTTTGGGGACTAGCGGGGATGGGGGAGAGACCCAGTACTTC. Protein sequence: CASSLGTSGDGGETQYF.

The chain couples TRBV20-1 to TRBJ2-1; 10 bases align to TRBD2. Germline V gives CDR1 DFQATT, CDR2 SNEGSKA (reference sequence). J gave up 9 bases and V 4 bases, and 15 bases lay outside the gene matches. This CDR3 is 16 amino acids long. CDR3 sequence (DNA): TGCAGTGCTACTTCCGGGACTAGCGACGCAGACAGTGAGCAGTTCTTC. It yields the protein CSATSGTSDADSEQFF.

This clonotype was counted ten times or more. The chain uses TRBV12-3 or TRBV12-4 and TRBJ2-5; the match to TRBD2 covers 9 bases. The CDR3 has 15 amino acids. V trimming: 5 bases; J trimming: 5 bases; junction bases outside the gene matches: 9. CDR3 sequence: CASSQDSGSGETQYF. The DNA for the CDR3 is TGTGCCAGCAGTCAGGATAGCGGGAGCGGCGAGACCCAGTACTTC.

On this clonotype: An end of the junction differs from the germline gene, which may be a read error. The rearrangement uses TRBV3-1 and TRBJ1-5; D may be TRBD1 (5 bases). The CDR3 runs 13 residues. The germline V gene encodes CDR1 LGHDT and CDR2 YNNKEL (reference sequence). The chain's CDR3 is CAGSHGREQPQHF. CDR3 nucleotides: TGTGCCGGCAGCCATGGCAGGGAGCAGCCCCAGCATTTT.

There are many counts of this clonotype. This sequence joins TRBV4-2 and TRBJ2-5, with TRBD1 matching over 9 bases. V was clipped by 4 bases and J by 3 bases; unmatched bases: 9. There are 16 residues in the CDR3. Germline V gene sequence: CDR1 LGHNA, CDR2 YNFKEQ. The CDR3 bases are TGTGCCAGCAGCCGCATCCGGGACAGGGACAAAGAGACCCAGTACTTC. It is translated as CASSRIRDRDKETQYF.

The V call is TRBV28, the J call TRBJ2-7; D might be TRBD1 or TRBD2, each matching 5 bases. The V gene's germline CDR1 is MDHEN and CDR2 SYDVKM. Trimming shortened V by 5 bases and J by 3 bases, and 14 bases separated the two germline ends. This CDR3 has 14 amino acids. The DNA of the CDR3 is TGTGCCAGCAGTGACCCGGGACGACTCTACGAGCAGTACTTC. Protein: CASSDPGRLYEQYF.

In nucleotides, the CDR3 is TGCGCCAGCAGTTTTGCCGTACTAGCGGGAGTCCTTGGTGGGCAGTTCTTC. Its protein is CASSFAVLAGVLGGQFF. V usage is TRBV5-1 and J usage is TRBJ2-1; TRBD2 matches 11 bases. With V trimmed by 5 bases and J by 12 bases, 19 bases remained unmatched. In germline, CDR1 is SGHRS, CDR2 YFSETQ. The CDR3 spans 17 residues.

This chain connects TRBV29-1 to TRBJ2-3; no firm D call. The CDR3 is 13 residues long. Germline V gene lookup returns CDR1 SQVTM and CDR2 ANQGSEA. V lost 6 bases and J lost 7, with 17 bases in between. CDR3 DNA: TGCAGCGTCCCGGGCGCTCAGGTCAATACGCAGTATTTT. This gives the protein CSVPGAQVNTQYF.

This clonotype was observed a few times. The V call is TRBV12-3 or TRBV12-4, the J call TRBJ2-3; TRBD1 matches at 9 bases. V lost 8 bases to trimming and J lost 1 base; unmatched junction nucleotides: 10. The CDR3 totals 16 residues. The CDR3 loop is CASVRGQGLGTDTQYF. The CDR3 bases are TGTGCCAGCGTACGGGGACAGGGTTTGGGCACAGATACGCAGTATTTT.

This clonotype was detected a few times. The chain couples TRBV11-2 to TRBJ2-3; 12 nucleotides line up with TRBD2. The ends lost 4 bases at V and 1 base at J; junction bases unmatched: 12. The V gene's germline CDR1 is SGHAT and CDR2 FQNNGV. The CDR3 has 19 residues. CDR3 sequence (DNA): TGTGCCAGCAGCTCCCCTGGACTAGCGGGACGTTCCCGCACAGATACGCAGTATTTT. It specifies CASSSPGLAGRSRTDTQYF.

This clonotype was found a few times. The chain links TRBV29-1 to TRBJ2-7, with 7 nucleotides matching TRBD2. Germline CDR1 and CDR2: SQVTM and ANQGSEA. CDR3 length: 15 amino acids. Trimming took 7 bases from V and 5 from J; bases not matched to a gene: 17. The CDR3 protein is CSGTTSSGDTNEQYF. The CDR3 nucleotides are TGCAGCGGCACAACGTCGAGCGGGGATACTAACGAGCAGTACTTC.

This clonotype was seen repeatedly, ten times or more. The chain recombines TRBV4-2 with TRBJ2-7; 7 nucleotides agree with TRBD2. The CDR3 is 15 residues long. V lost 3 bases and J lost 3; bases outside the gene matches: 8. From germline, CDR1 is LGHNA and CDR2 YNFKEQ. In nucleotides, the CDR3 is TGTGCCAGCAGCCAGGCAGCCGGGAGGTACTACGAGCAGTACTTC. Amino acids: CASSQAAGRYYEQYF.